The clone carrying this T cell receptor (beta chain) has a single count. Antigen unknown. The source of the sample is a study of cytomegalovirus exposure and HLA in healthy donors. The overall study: An earlier analysis found under 130 million unique TCR beta sequences from about 190 million T cells.

Germline V gene sequence: CDR1 SGHAT, CDR2 FQNNGV. There are 13 residues in the CDR3. Trimming took 7 bases from V and 5 from J, leaving 15 bases between them. Primers: 60 Vbeta forward and 13 Jbeta reverse. The assay was immunoSEQ multiplex PCR, and TCRdb's table has in-frame clones only and misses some. The sample lists approximately 140,000 clones; 76% were seen once. Study conclusions and caveats: Presence/absence analyses took donor sequencing depth as roughly uniform. An analysis was carried out at a later point. It showed that HLA-associated TCR beta chains were more clonally expanded than equally common non-associated chains. The classifier reportedly diagnosed cytomegalovirus status with high specificity and sensitivity.

The sample was PBMCs. V and J are TRBV11-2 and TRBJ2-7, with D possibly TRBD2 on 6 matching bases. This TCR came from a young man in good health and CMV-seronegative. CDR3 amino acids: CASNRWGENEQYF. The CDR3 DNA follows: TGTGCCAGCAACAGGTGGGGGGAGAACGAGCAGTACTTC.